This is a list of T cell receptor beta chains from one sample in a study of metastatic and nonmetastatic thyroid tumors. TCRdb re-called clones via MiXCR from the PCR reads. The data show 20,000 to 25,000 clones, approximately 24% seen once. The sequenced sample was blood. These receptor sequences come from a female donor with papillary thyroid cancer or a benign thyroid nodule (not recorded which). Some clones in this sample may be carry-over from other donors' samples. CDR3s leave out the opening cysteine and the closing phenylalanine or tryptophan. Fields, in order: V gene, J gene, CDR3 protein.

>TRBV11-2|TRBJ2-1
ASSPTSGDLSEQF
>TRBV7-2|TRBJ2-1
ASIKGSGGAGEQF
>TRBV6-2/TRBV6-3|TRBJ2-1
ASSYSISGQSYNEQF
>TRBV14|TRBJ2-1
ASSQDWWLAGLF
>TRBV9|TRBJ2-5
ASSKRDSQETQY
>TRBV7-2|TRBJ1-4
ASKSGGHVNEKLF
>TRBV27|TRBJ2-1
ASSFLGGRLETDRAYNEQF
>TRBV10-3|TRBJ2-3
ASRGLAGSTDTQY
>TRBV19|TRBJ1-6
ASSLFSYNSPLH
>TRBV11-2|TRBJ1-1
ASSRQGLNTEAF
>TRBV5-1|TRBJ1-2
ASSLDRPYGYT
>TRBV28|TRBJ1-5
ASRHRDRVSGTQH
>TRBV19|TRBJ1-4
ASSIDGTTGAQLF
>TRBV6-1|TRBJ2-2
ASSPGPTTGTGELF
>TRBV14|TRBJ1-2
ASSRGGQNYGYT
>TRBV2|TRBJ2-2
AINGGANTGELF
>TRBV10-2|TRBJ2-5
ATTLPGQGGTQY
>TRBV20-1|TRBJ1-2
SAFNSGTGYGYT
>TRBV7-2|TRBJ2-5
ASSEQETQY
>TRBV6-2/TRBV6-3|TRBJ2-3
ASSDSTGVFGTDTQY
>TRBV7-9|TRBJ2-7
ASSPGQGLPYEQY
>TRBV5-6|TRBJ1-2
ASSLEGSGTKPVDYGYT
>TRBV6-2/TRBV6-3|TRBJ1-5
ASNHNTGTREYSNQPQH
>TRBV6-1|TRBJ2-3
ASSVKGTDTQY
>TRBV24-1|TRBJ1-1
ATSASGRDTEAF
>TRBV6-1|TRBJ2-2
ASTRDSPSNTGELF
>TRBV3-1|TRBJ1-2
ASRTSNGYT
>TRBV6-1|TRBJ2-7
ASNPTGGYEQY
>TRBV11-2|TRBJ2-1
GSSLSSGGYTEQF
>TRBV24-1|TRBJ2-5
PTSDFGQVFQETQY
>TRBV2|TRBJ2-7
ASSLDRGYSYEQY
>TRBV7-3|TRBJ2-1
ASSLTGGPENEQF
>TRBV5-1|TRBJ2-3
ASSGGLGETDTQY
>TRBV6-1|TRBJ1-5
ASSDSAWLNQPQH
>TRBV13|TRBJ2-7
ASSLEAGAVQY
>TRBV15|TRBJ1-4
ATSRVMGATNEKLF
>TRBV20-1|TRBJ2-1
SARGVRATNEQF